These 10 T cell receptor beta chains were sequenced from one sample in a study of blood T cells in healthy people across ages. The authors ran a second PCR of roughly 6 to 12 cycles using a sample-barcoded 5' primer and a J-beta primer mix. Each CDR3 protein is one row after TCRdb ran MiXCR on the 5' RACE reads. This sample yields some 1,800,000 distinct CDR3 sequences, of which around 42% are seen a single time; more than 20% belongs to the top ten. Sequencing was performed on blood. Receptors were obtained from a human donor in good health.

The gene calls are TRBV6-5 and TRBJ1-1; no firm D call. The CDR3 is made up of 15 amino acids. Trimming removed 2 bases from V and 7 bases from J, with 17 bases in between. The germline CDR1 and CDR2 sequences are MNHEY and SVGAGI. The CDR3, as DNA: TGTGCCAGCAGTTACGGGGTCCGTGGAGAAGATGAAGCTTTCTTT. Translated, it gives CASSYGVRGEDEAFF.

This rearrangement joins TRBV7-6 to TRBJ1-6; 10 bases agree with TRBD1. The V gene's germline CDR1 is SGHVS and CDR2 FNYEAQ. With V trimmed by 1 base and J by 7 bases, 7 bases remained unmatched. This CDR3 has 17 amino acids. The CDR3 sequence is CASSLVLSGQGNSPLHF. In DNA form, the CDR3 reads TGTGCCAGCAGCTTAGTCCTTTCGGGACAGGGGAATTCACCCCTCCACTTT.

CDR3 sequence reads: CASSPIRNQETQYF. The CDR3 DNA reads TGTGCCAGCAGCCCCATTCGCAACCAAGAGACCCAGTACTTC. The chain links TRBV12-3 or TRBV12-4 to TRBJ2-5; D gene uncertain. CDR3 length equals 14 residues. V was cut by 6 bases and J by 0 bases, with 11 bases left in between.

This chain joins TRBV9 and TRBJ2-3; TRBD2 aligns across 10 bases. There are 15 residues in the CDR3. CDR1 is SGDLS, CDR2 YYNGEE, per germline. V was pared by 4 bases and J by 2 bases, with 4 bases of the junction left unmatched. For the CDR3, the DNA is TGTGCCAGCAGCCTAGCGGGGGCCCACACAGATACGCAGTATTTT. This translates into CASSLAGAHTDTQYF.

The V gene is TRBV28, the J gene TRBJ1-2, with 7 bases identical to TRBD1. Trimming took 3 bases from V and 8 from J; bases not matched to a gene: 12. CDR3 length: 15 amino acids. Germline V gene data show CDR1 as MDHEN and CDR2 as SYDVKM. The CDR3 DNA reads TGTGCCAGCAGTTTCCCCTTTGAAGGGGGCAACGGCTACACCTTC. Translating it yields CASSFPFEGGNGYTF.

V and J are TRBV11-2 and TRBJ2-1, with D possibly being TRBD1 or TRBD2 (5 bases each). The V end lost 6 bases, the J end lost 8 bases, and 11 bases lay between the germline ends. The CDR3 sequence is 12 residues long. Per the germline V gene, CDR1 is SGHAT and CDR2 is FQNNGV. CDR3: CASRWDLDEQFF. CDR3 bases: TGTGCCAGCAGATGGGACCTGGATGAGCAGTTCTTC.

The gene calls are TRBV9 and TRBJ2-3; D remains unclear. CDR1 is SGDLS and CDR2 is YYNGEE in the germline V gene. Deletions cut 2 bases from V and 6 bases from J, with 13 bases between. The CDR3 is made up of 14 amino acids. Here the CDR3 reads CASSVTINPDTQYF. The CDR3 bases are TGTGCCAGCAGCGTTACAATAAACCCGGATACGCAGTATTTT.

The rearrangement joins TRBV6-6 to TRBJ1-2; 10 bases fit TRBD1. This CDR3 contains 17 residues. Trimming cost V 4 bases and J 5 bases; bases outside gene matches: 13. The germline V gene has CDR1 MNHNY and CDR2 SVGAGI (reference sequence). The CDR3 DNA reads TGTGCCAGCAGTTTAGAGCAACCGGGACAGGGGTATTATGGCTACACCTTC. As protein: CASSLEQPGQGYYGYTF.

This clonotype was recorded a few times. The CDR3 sequence is CSVSKQLNTEAFF. CDR3 nucleotides: TGCAGCGTCAGTAAGCAGCTGAACACTGAAGCTTTCTTT. The J gene is TRBJ1-1, the V gene TRBV29-1, with unresolved D. Trimming pared 6 bases from V and 0 bases from J, leaving 11 bases between. Germline CDR1 and CDR2: SQVTM and ANQGSEA. The CDR3 runs 13 residues.

The V gene is TRBV7-2, the J gene TRBJ2-4, with D perhaps TRBD2 (7 bases). Matching the DNA end better, TRBJ2-7 makes the J call doubtful. The CDR3 loop spans 16 amino acids. Germline values: CDR1 SGHTA, CDR2 FQGNSA. DNA of the CDR3: TGTGCCAGCAGCCCCCAGGGAGGGGGGTATTCCTACGAGCAGTACTTC. Translated: CASSPQGGGYSYEQYF.